This TCR beta chain derives from a study of identical twins. Points from the study as a whole: Models predicted less out-of-frame TCR alpha sharing in monozygotic twins than was found. Invariant populations such as MAIT and iNKT cells could partly muddle zero-insertion analyses. Insertion counts were lower in abundant cord blood beta clonotypes, a trend that memory repertoires did not show.

TCRdb reprocessed the 5' RACE reads with MiXCR, giving one entry per CDR3 protein. The sample carries hundreds of thousands of distinct CDR3 sequences, 20% to 25% recorded once. The CDR3 totals 15 residues. The germline gives CDR1 SGHVS, CDR2 FQNEAQ. Between the trimmed V and J ends, which lost 5 bases and 1 base, there was a span of 14 bases. A note on this clonotype: Its antigen is unknown.

The data also belong to a second study, concerning T cells expressing NK-cell markers. That work contributes: With an anti-gamma-delta TCR antibody, sorting in several experiments was kept to alpha-beta TCR T cells.

The chain employs TRBV7-8 and TRBJ1-1, with a weak D call TRBD1 (5 bases). The sequence was collected from a woman younger than 35 in good health. The sequencing sample was made of PBMCs. CDR3 coding DNA: TGTGCCAGCAGCCCGGACAACGGGAAGAACACTGAAGCTTTCTTT. This gives the protein CASSPDNGKNTEAFF. Supplemented by reference TRBV7-8 and TRBJ1-1, the full variable domain reads GAGVSQSPRYKVAKRGQDVALRCDPISGHVSLFWYQQALGQGPEFLTYFQNEAQLDKSGLPSDRFFAERPEGSVSTLKIQRTQQEDSAVYLCASSPDNGKNTEAFFGQGTRLTVV.